This T cell receptor beta chain originates from a study of cytomegalovirus exposure and HLA in healthy donors. CDR3 length: 12 amino acids. V lost 1 base and J 6 bases, leaving 9 bases between the germline ends. Germline-derived CDR1 and CDR2 are GTSNPN and SVGIG (reference sequence). PCR amplification relied on 60 Vbeta primers (plus 13 Jbeta primers). Profiling relied on immunoSEQ multiplex PCR, and the TCRdb table lists in-frame clones only, not all of them. In the table there are about 150,000 clones, 85% of which are singletons. This sequence joins TRBV30 and TRBJ1-2; D is perhaps TRBD1 (5 bases). The receptor was isolated from a woman younger than 30 in good health and CMV-seronegative. Sequenced: PBMCs. CDR3 region: CAWSEGVDGYTF. In nucleotides, the CDR3 is TGTGCCTGGAGTGAAGGGGTCGATGGCTACACCTTC.